The entry below gives a single T cell receptor (beta chain) sequence along with its context. What it recognizes is unknown. This sample is part of a study of cytotoxic CD8 clonotypes in ibrutinib-treated CLL. The study, taken as a whole, reports: Clonality climbed at ibrutinib response, then dropped toward baseline at progression. Among the clonotypes, public ones were uncommon and contracted or held stable on treatment.

Trimming left V 10 bases short and J 2 bases short, with 18 bases between. Germline CDR1 and CDR2: MNHEY and SMNVEV (reference sequence). This CDR3 comprises 14 residues. Depth targeted 1 in 200,000 to 1 in 1 million T cells, averaging approximately 10x coverage per clonotype. TCRdb keeps only in-frame clones here, not all; method: immunoSEQ multiplex PCR. The sample comprises fewer than 400,000 clones, roughly 71% of which are singletons, and roughly 6.8% rests with the top ten. The source is a human donor with chronic lymphocytic leukemia. This sample comprised PBMCs, obtained after 36 months of ibrutinib treatment. This chain links TRBV27 with TRBJ2-7; D ambiguous. The CDR3, as DNA: TGTGCCACCTCCCACCAAGAGACCGCCTACGAGCAGTACTTC. This translates into CATSHQETAYEQYF.